One sample yielded the 24 T cell receptor beta chains listed below, sequenced in a study of T-cell reconstitution after alpha-beta-depleted transplantation in children. Library preparation (for TCRbeta) was performed with unique molecular identifiers. TCRdb used MiXCR to reprocess the PCR reads, holding one entry per CDR3 protein. The repertoire has around 300,000 distinct CDR3 sequences, approximately 23% of them found once; the top ten carry over 9.5%. The material was PBMCs, mostly from graft donor cells, obtained 180 days after TCRalphabeta/CD19-depleted stem cell transplant. These receptors were taken from a male patient younger than 18 who had a stem cell transplant for acute lymphoblastic leukemia, so the T cells may come from the graft donor.

The J gene is TRBJ2-7, the V gene TRBV5-5, with D perhaps TRBD1 (5 bases). The CDR3 runs 14 residues. Germline loops: CDR1 SGHKS, CDR2 YYEKEE (reference sequence). The V end was cut by 2 bases, the J end by 0 bases, with 9 bases between. The CDR3 DNA is TGTGCCAGCAGCTTTTGGGGCAGCTCCTACGAGCAGTACTTC. Encoded protein: CASSFWGSSYEQYF.

J is TRBJ1-1 and V is TRBV5-1; D might be TRBD1 (6 bases). Per the germline V gene, CDR1 is SGHRS and CDR2 is YFSETQ. CDR3 length: 13 amino acids. V was clipped by 8 bases and J by 4 bases, with 15 bases between them. The CDR3 protein is CARGGGQSTEAFF. In DNA form, the CDR3 reads TGCGCCAGGGGAGGGGGTCAAAGCACTGAAGCTTTCTTT.

This clonotype was seen only a few times. The rearrangement uses TRBV2 and TRBJ1-1; the match to TRBD1 covers 9 bases. CDR1 SNHLY and CDR2 FYNNEI come from the germline V gene. The junction had 11 bases not matched to a gene; V was cut back by 7 bases and J by 8 bases. The CDR3 is 14 amino acids. The CDR3 region is CASNSDRGEIEAFF. Written as DNA, the CDR3 is TGTGCCAGCAATTCGGACAGGGGAGAAATCGAAGCTTTCTTT. The variable domain in full, completed from reference TRBV2 and TRBJ1-1, reads EPEVTQTPSHQVTQMGQEVILRCVPISNHLYFYWYRQILGQKVEFLVSFYNNEISEKSEIFDDQFSVERPDGSNFTLKIRSTKLEDSAMYFCASNSDRGEIEAFFGQGTRLTVV.

V is TRBV29-1 and J is TRBJ1-2, with 9 bases that match TRBD1. The CDR3 length is 14 residues. In germline, CDR1 is SQVTM, CDR2 ANQGSEA. V was pared by 5 bases and J by 4 bases, with 8 bases of the junction left unmatched. For the CDR3, the DNA is TGCAGCGTTCTTTCTCCGGACAGGGGCTATGGCTACACCTTC. It encodes CSVLSPDRGYGYTF.

The CDR3 DNA follows: TGCAGTGCTAGGGGTTTTAATGAAAAACTGTTTTTT. Translating it yields CSARGFNEKLFF. The chain is built from TRBV20-1 and TRBJ1-4, with D unresolved. Trimming took 3 bases from V and 4 from J, leaving 6 bases between them. The CDR3 has 12 amino acids. From germline, CDR1 is DFQATT and CDR2 SNEGSKA (reference sequence).

The chain employs TRBV19 and TRBJ2-1; the D is unclear. The V end was cut by 1 base, the J end by 5 bases, with 12 bases between. The CDR3 contains 15 residues. Germline CDR1 is LNHDA and CDR2 is SQIVND (reference sequence). The CDR3 coding sequence is TGTGCCAGTAGTATAGTTGCCGGGCCCAACAATGAGCAGTTCTTC. Translating gives CASSIVAGPNNEQFF.

The chain carries TRBV15 and TRBJ2-1; 8 bases agree with TRBD2. The CDR3 loop spans 17 amino acids. Germline trimming cut 5 bases from V and 6 bases from J; bases unmatched to any gene: 15. Germline V gives CDR1 LNHNV, CDR2 YYDKDF (reference sequence). CDR3 protein: CATSLRGGTNPPNEQFF. The CDR3 nucleotides read TGTGCCACCAGCCTCCGGGGGGGGACCAATCCCCCCAATGAGCAGTTCTTC. The complete variable domain, with remaining parts taken from reference TRBV15 and TRBJ2-1, reads DAMVIQNPRYQVTQFGKPVTLSCSQTLNHNVMYWYQQKSSQAPKLLFHYYDKDFNNEADTPDNFQSRRPNTSFCFLDIRSPGLGDTAMYLCATSLRGGTNPPNEQFFGPGTRLTVL.

The chain carries TRBV27 and TRBJ2-7, with D unclear. The V end lost 0 bases, the J end lost 6 bases, and 9 bases lay between the germline ends. This CDR3 has 13 residues. Germline V gene data show CDR1 as MNHEY and CDR2 as SMNVEV (reference sequence). The CDR3 loop is CASSLSAYGEQYF. The CDR3 DNA sequence: TGTGCCAGCAGTTTATCGGCTTATGGCGAGCAGTACTTC.

Remarks on this clonotype: One end of the junction fails to match germline, which may point to a read error. This chain joins TRBV7-9 and TRBJ2-7; TRBD2 matches at 10 bases. This CDR3 spans 15 amino acids. Germline CDR1 and CDR2: SEHNR and FQNEAQ (reference sequence). The CDR3: CASSPGTSAAYKQYF. CDR3 DNA sequence: TGTGCCAGCAGCCCCGGGACTAGCGCAGCCTACAAGCAGTACTTC.

This clonotype was found a few times. V usage is TRBV12-3 or TRBV12-4 and J usage is TRBJ2-7; 10 bases line up with TRBD2. With 6 bases clipped from V and 6 bases from J, the junction kept 14 bases outside the gene matches. The length of the CDR3 is 16 residues. CDR3 in amino acids: CASSPSKASGSSEQYF. The DNA of the CDR3 is TGTGCCAGCAGCCCTAGTAAGGCTAGCGGGAGTTCCGAGCAGTACTTC.

This clonotype was observed at least ten times. This chain links TRBV7-8 with TRBJ1-5; 7 nucleotides line up with TRBD1. This CDR3 is built from 15 residues. Germline-derived CDR1 and CDR2 are SGHVS and FQNEAQ. V lost 5 bases and J lost 6; bases outside the gene matches: 10. CDR3 amino acids: CASSLTGSPGQPQHF. CDR3 nucleotide sequence: TGTGCCAGCAGCCTGACAGGGAGCCCCGGTCAGCCCCAGCATTTT.

The chain uses TRBV24-1 and TRBJ2-2, with TRBD1 matching over 10 bases. CDR3 size: 13 residues. Germline values: CDR1 KGHDR, CDR2 SFDVKD. J was trimmed by 6 bases and V by 9 bases; bases with no gene match: 3. CDR3 region: CATGQGGSGELFF. As DNA, the CDR3 is TGTGCCACCGGACAGGGGGGATCCGGGGAGCTGTTTTTT.

This clonotype was counted between two and nine times. The DNA of the CDR3 is TGCGCCAGCAGCTTGTTCGCGTCCAATGAGCAGTTCTTC. Protein sequence: CASSLFASNEQFF. The chain combines TRBV5-1 with TRBJ2-1; D is undetermined. V dropped 1 base and J dropped 6 bases, with 8 bases sitting between them. The V gene's germline CDR1 is SGHRS and CDR2 YFSETQ. This CDR3 has 13 residues.

The chain uses TRBV20-1 and TRBJ2-2; D gene ambiguous. V was trimmed by 1 base and J by 7 bases, leaving 13 bases between them. This CDR3 is 14 amino acids long. Germline V gene sequence: CDR1 DFQATT, CDR2 SNEGSKA (reference sequence). The CDR3 DNA reads TGCAGTGCTAGAGTAGGAACTAAACTCGGGGAGCTGTTTTTT. Translation: CSARVGTKLGELFF.

This chain connects TRBV7-3 to TRBJ2-1, with D maybe TRBD2 (5 bases). The CDR3 length is 16 residues. The germline CDR1 and CDR2 sequences are SGHTA and FQGTGA. Trimming took 9 bases from V and 4 from J, leaving 22 bases between them. As DNA, the CDR3 is TGTGCCAGTACCGAGCGGAAGGGCGAACCTTACAATGAGCAGTTCTTC. It specifies CASTERKGEPYNEQFF.

The chain links TRBV9 to TRBJ2-1, with D possibly matching TRBD2 (5 bases). V lost 1 base and J lost 6, with 8 bases in between. Germline-derived CDR1 and CDR2 are SGDLS and YYNGEE. The CDR3 extends over 13 amino acids. The CDR3 coding sequence is TGTGCCAGCAGCGTAACCCGGGGCAATGAGCAGTTCTTC. Its protein is CASSVTRGNEQFF.

This clonotype was detected only a few times. The rearrangement uses TRBV29-1 and TRBJ2-1; D is ambiguous. The V end lost 2 bases, the J end lost 5 bases, and 7 bases lay between the germline ends. The CDR3 loop spans 12 amino acids. Germline V gene sequence: CDR1 SQVTM, CDR2 ANQGSEA. CDR3 DNA: TGCAGCGTTGAACGGCCGAACAATGAGCAGTTCTTC. It is translated as CSVERPNNEQFF.

This clonotype turned up a few times. The rearrangement links TRBV18 to TRBJ2-3; 10 nucleotides match TRBD2. Germline-derived CDR1 and CDR2 are KGHSH and LQKENI. The trim removed 2 bases at V and 5 bases at J, leaving 13 bases unmatched. CDR3 size: 18 residues. For the CDR3, the DNA is TGTGCCAGCTCACCAGGGGCTAGCGGGAGTTTTGTGAAAGATACGCAGTATTTT. It translates to CASSPGASGSFVKDTQYF.

This clonotype was counted between two and nine times. The V and J genes are TRBV7-8 and TRBJ1-2; TRBD1 is a possible D gene (6 bases). CDR1 is SGHVS and CDR2 is FQNEAQ in the germline V gene. Trimming pared 4 bases from V and 8 bases from J, leaving 14 bases between. The CDR3 runs to 13 residues. The chain's CDR3 is CASSWGTNRGYTF. For the CDR3, the DNA is TGTGCCAGCAGCTGGGGGACAAACCGAGGCTACACCTTC.

Only a few counts were recorded for this clonotype. The rearrangement links TRBV3-1 to TRBJ2-5; tentatively, D is TRBD1 (5 bases). V was pared by 6 bases and J by 5 bases, with 13 bases between. The CDR3 covers 13 residues. Germline assignment: CDR1 LGHDT and CDR2 YNNKEL (reference sequence). The CDR3 DNA reads as TGTGCCAGCAGTCCAGGGTATCGGGAGACCCAGTACTTC. This codes for CASSPGYRETQYF.

The CDR3 DNA sequence: TGTGCCAGCAGCCATAGCGGGAGGGCGGGCAATGAGCAGTTCTTC. Encoded protein: CASSHSGRAGNEQFF. The chain carries TRBV7-2 and TRBJ2-1, with TRBD2 matching 11 bases. V shed 5 bases, J shed 6 bases, and the junction held 6 bases outside the gene matches. CDR1 SGHTA and CDR2 FQGNSA come from the germline V gene. The CDR3 is made up of 15 amino acids.

The chain recombines TRBV20-1 with TRBJ2-7; 13 bases match TRBD2. The junction had 7 bases not matched to a gene; V was cut back by 6 bases and J by 2 bases. Per the germline V gene, CDR1 is DFQATT and CDR2 is SNEGSKA (reference sequence). The CDR3 consists of 15 residues. The CDR3 sequence: CSALPGLAGAYEQYF. CDR3 bases: TGCAGTGCCCTACCCGGACTAGCGGGAGCCTACGAGCAGTACTTC.

The chain joins TRBV5-1 to TRBJ1-1, with a possible D match to TRBD1 (5 bases). The V end lost 4 bases, the J end lost 10 bases, and 17 bases lay between the germline ends. Looked up from germline, CDR1 is SGHRS and CDR2 is YFSETQ. The CDR3 has 13 residues. The CDR3 reads CASSLFLGDRAFF. Written as DNA, the CDR3 is TGCGCCAGCAGCCTATTCCTAGGGGATCGAGCTTTCTTT. Drawing the rest from reference TRBV5-1 and TRBJ1-1, the complete variable domain is KAGVTQTPRYLIKTRGQQVTLSCSPISGHRSVSWYQQTPGQGLQFLFEYFSETQRNKGNFPGRFSGRQFSNSRSEMNVSTLELGDSALYLCASSLFLGDRAFFGQGTRLTVV.

DNA of the CDR3: TGTGCCAGCAGCTCCCAGACAGCTATCGGCGAGCAGTACTTC. This codes for CASSSQTAIGEQYF. The rearrangement links TRBV11-2 to TRBJ2-7; possibly TRBD1 for D (5 bases). Germline values: CDR1 SGHAT, CDR2 FQNNGV. The CDR3 runs to 14 residues. Trimming pared 4 bases from V and 6 bases from J, leaving 16 bases between.